The TCR beta chain under discussion was sequenced for a study of T cell clonotyping in hematopoietic cell transplantation (dated by TCRdb to 2020 to 2023). Notes on the research overall: Pretransplant recipient samples were obtained after cytoreduction. A total of fewer than 150 blood samples were gathered in the study from a few dozen consecutive transplant recipients along with their related donors. Patient recruitment ran from 2015 to early 2017, and follow-up continued until September 2020 or death.

The CDR3 spans 18 residues, from the cysteine through the phenylalanine. Only CDR3 DNA is held: 54 bases, read in frame from base 1. The germline V gene gives CDR1 as MDHEN and CDR2 as SYDVKM. V drops 6 bases and J drops 0 bases, leaving 21 bases in between. General study outcomes and caveats: The sample size was limited, and CD4 and CD8 repertoire contributions could not be separated because cells were not sorted. Broader TCR repertoire diversity after transplant was predicted by Inverse Simpson Index values from donors and from recipients before transplant. Overlap with donor repertoires was found for only a small fraction of recipient repertoires, with over 95% found to appear de novo at the given depth. After transplant, TCR diversity in recipients dropped, and pathologically expanded clonotypes climbed progressively between day 30 and day 180.

Taken with the paper, the label for time point translates to: recipient sample about 28 days before transplant, after cytoreduction. Blood from recipients was drawn about 28 days before transplant and again at days 30, 100 and 180 after transplant. Nuclei Lysis Solution was used to extract genomic DNA from fresh or cryopreserved unfractionated peripheral blood mononuclear cells. With the immunoSEQ assay, which is a bias-controlled multiplex PCR relying on V- and J-specific primers, TCR beta CDR3 regions were amplified from genomic DNA. A proprietary barcode and Illumina adapter sequences were added to the CDR3 amplicons in a second PCR step. CDR3 libraries were sequenced on an Illumina MiSeq instrument. As for how the authors treated the data: Export and quality control were performed with immunoSEQ Analyzer 3.0, and downstream analyses were performed with R Bioconductor and Immunarch. Only productive rearrangements in the normalized downsampled data set were used to calculate repertoire metrics. Pathologically expanded clonotypes were defined as those larger than 5 templates in the normalized cohort. The Inverse Simpson Index served as the measure of repertoire diversity. To capture all clonotypes, the CMV-specificity analyses were run on the non-normalized data set. What TCRdb holds here is the immuneACCESS table cut down to in-frame rearrangements. Part of the clones is not present; checked against another copy, under half of the missing clones reflect an unresolved V gene, and the others are unexplained. V and J calls and clone size are those listed in that table; D and trimming were worked out from the DNA. For this sample the table gives roughly 45,000 clones, of which 85% to 90% were detected only once. The ten largest clones add up to 4.5% to 6.5% of the sample.

On this clone itself: Its target antigen remains unknown. No base quality information exists; no much larger clone differs at one position.

This TCR came from a man aged 60 to 75 with biphenotypic leukemia. Some clones in this sample may be carry-over from other donors' samples. The sequence joins TRBV28 to TRBJ1-3; TRBD1 is perhaps the D gene, given 6 matching bases. Sequencing was performed on peripheral blood mononuclear cells, taken before stem cell transplant. The CDR3 protein: CASSPIRGRFSSGNTIYF. The nucleotide sequence is TGTGCCAGCAGCCCCATCAGGGGCAGGTTTAGCTCTGGAAACACCATATATTTT.